What follows is one T cell receptor (beta chain) and its context. This clone's antigen is unknown. Base quality data are lacking; no much larger clone is found one base away. The CDR3 goes from the cysteine to the phenylalanine over 13 residues. The CDR3 DNA has 39 bases and is translated from base 1. CDR1 and CDR2 are read off the germline V gene (reference sequence) as MNHEY and SMNVEV. V was cut back by 5 bases and J by 9 bases, leaving a gap of 16 bases between them. The library was made by the immunoSEQ multiplex PCR assay. For most patients, genomic DNA was isolated with the Qiagen DNeasy Blood and Tissue Kit and shipped frozen to Adaptive Biotechnologies for TCR sequencing. For most patients, high-throughput TCR-beta CDR3 sequencing of genomic DNA was performed by Adaptive Biotechnologies. Concerning the study's data processing: Adaptive's ImmunoSEQ software was the source of the TCR sequencing data for over 15 patients, while a few other patients were processed with MiXCR and VDJtools. CD4 versus CD8 sorting errors were corrected by removing sequences found in both subsets at a frequency ratio below 5:1. Because the origin of CDR3 nucleotide sequences shared between donor and recipient could not be assigned, those sequences were removed. Alloreactive clones required at least 2-fold expansion over unstimulated cells and minimum CFSE-low frequency of 0.002% (template counts) or 0.001% (read counts). Mappable clones were those detected in sequenced pre-transplant spleen, lymph node, or MLR CFSE-low populations of the donor or recipient. The cumulative frequency of alloreactive clones was calculated as a percentage of all sequences, weighted by copy number. TCRdb stores this immuneACCESS table with in-frame sequences only. Part of the clones is absent; in the studies checked, under half of the shortfall reflects unresolved V genes, and no reason is known for the rest. V, J and clone size derive from that table, while D and trimming were established from the DNA sequence. Recorded for this sample are about 120,000 clones; 93% of them occurred a single time. The ten largest clones represent around 0.55% of the sample.

This sample stems from a study of graft-versus-host responses after intestinal transplantation (dated by TCRdb to about 2021). For the study in its entirety: Multivisceral, liver-intestinal, or isolated intestinal transplants were received by the recipients. Every recipient was given anti-thymocyte globulin induction, followed by 2 to 4 years of maintenance tacrolimus and steroids. After intestinal transplantation, graft-versus-host and host-versus-graft alloreactive T cell clones were followed in the graft, circulation and bone marrow using bulk TCR-beta CDR3 sequencing. To identify alloreactive clones, pre-transplant mixed lymphocyte reaction products were sequenced and then compared with unstimulated pre-transplant donor and recipient T cells. Of the roughly 23 intestinal transplant recipients enrolled in the cohort, one of whom was a retransplant, 3 patients without pretransplant specimens were excluded. Donor T cell macrochimerism was defined as a peak of at least 4% donor T cells among recipient peripheral blood mononuclear cells. Instead of going to the commercial service, samples from a few later patients were sequenced in-house on an Illumina MiSeq and processed with MiXCR. Results and caveats for the whole study, not just this receptor: Patients with donor T cell macrochimerism had high GvH to HvG T cell clonal ratios in their allografts. Peak levels of circulating GvH clones were associated with declines in HvG clones early after transplant. GvH clones were found in recipient bone marrow, and some of the GvH clones appeared earlier in ileal mucosa or blood, which is consistent with an intestinal mucosal origin. Conclusions were limited by the relatively low number and heterogeneity of intestinal transplant patients.

The label giving this sample's time point can be read as: cells obtained before transplantation from donor or recipient. CD3+CD4+ and CD3+CD8+ populations were FACS-sorted from unstimulated pre-transplant donor and recipient cells taken from spleen or lymph nodes. The clonotype was recovered from a human donor who received an intestinal transplant. Sequencing was performed on unstimulated CD8+ T cells sorted from spleen or lymph node cells, taken before intestinal transplant. The chain is assembled from TRBV27 and TRBJ2-5; tentative D gene TRBD1, with 6 bases matching. The DNA reads TGTGCCAGCAGTCCACAGGGCCCGGAGGCCCAGTACTTC. This sequence encodes CASSPQGPEAQYF.